The next 12 T cell receptor beta chains were all read from a single sample in a study of T cells after yellow fever vaccination. TCRdb used MiXCR to reprocess the 5' RACE reads, holding one entry per CDR3 protein. In the table there are just over 250,000 distinct CDR3 sequences, roughly 5.2% of which are singletons. Sequenced material: CD4+ T cells sorted from PBMCs, taken on the day of the yellow fever booster vaccination. These TCRs come from a man aged 18 to 29 who received the YFV17D yellow fever vaccine.

J is TRBJ1-2 and V is TRBV5-1; TRBD1 is a possible D gene (6 bases). The CDR3 runs 15 residues. Trimming took off 4 bases at V and 7 bases at J, with 20 bases between the two ends. Germline CDR1 and CDR2: SGHRS and YFSETQ. CDR3 DNA: TGCGCCAGCAGCCCGGGGGCGCGGACGTCCTCTGGCTACACCTTC. This translates into CASSPGARTSSGYTF.

This clonotype was found a few times. The chain employs TRBV25-1 and TRBJ2-2; D not resolved. Deletions cut 4 bases from V and 4 bases from J, with 16 bases between. Germline values: CDR1 MGHDK, CDR2 SYGVNS. The CDR3 runs 16 residues. In DNA, the CDR3 is TGTGCCAGCAGTGCATCAGGACGGTGGGTCACCGGGGAGCTGTTTTTT. This gives the protein CASSASGRWVTGELFF.

This clonotype has ten or more counts. The chain couples TRBV6-2 or TRBV6-3 to TRBJ2-2; D unclear. CDR1 and CDR2 from the germline V gene are MNHEY and SVGEGT. Trimming shortened V by 6 bases and J by 7 bases, and 6 bases separated the two germline ends. CDR3 size: 11 residues. CDR3 sequence: CASRENGELFF. CDR3 DNA sequence: TGTGCCAGCAGAGAGAACGGGGAGCTGTTTTTT.

V usage is TRBV5-4 and J usage is TRBJ1-3; D may be TRBD1 (5 bases). The CDR3 runs 14 residues. The V end lost 7 bases, the J end lost 0 bases, and 11 bases lay between the germline ends. Germline loops: CDR1 SGHNT, CDR2 YYREEE (reference sequence). Here the CDR3 reads CASCSTVSGNTIYF. CDR3 in DNA: TGTGCCAGCTGCTCGACAGTCTCTGGAAACACCATATATTTT.

The gene calls are TRBV6-5 and TRBJ1-2, with a weak D call TRBD1 (5 bases). Deletions cut 5 bases from V and 7 bases from J, with 11 bases between. CDR1 and CDR2 (germline): MNHEY, SVGAGI. The CDR3 contains 12 residues. This chain's CDR3 is CASSLQGSGYTF. The DNA of the CDR3 is TGTGCCAGCAGTCTCCAGGGAAGTGGCTACACCTTC.

The chain uses TRBV25-1 and TRBJ1-6, with D unresolved. The V gene's germline CDR1 is MGHDK and CDR2 SYGVNS. CDR3 length: 16 amino acids. V shed 2 bases and J shed 0 bases, with 8 bases lying between them. CDR3 bases: TGTGCCAGCAGTGAAGAGTGGAGCTCCTATAATTCACCCCTCCACTTT. Amino acids: CASSEEWSSYNSPLHF.

This chain connects TRBV20-1 to TRBJ2-5; 7 bases are a match to TRBD1. V trimming: 5 bases; J trimming: 2 bases; junction bases outside the gene matches: 8. The length of the CDR3 is 14 residues. The germline V gene encodes CDR1 DFQATT and CDR2 SNEGSKA (reference sequence). CDR3 region: CSAPLQGTQETQYF. The CDR3 region has the DNA TGCAGTGCTCCTCTACAGGGGACACAAGAGACCCAGTACTTC.

This clonotype has a handful of counts. The J gene is TRBJ2-2, the V gene TRBV5-1, with a weak D call TRBD2 (5 bases). CDR3 length: 12 residues. Trimming took 5 bases from V and 6 from J, leaving 8 bases between them. The V gene's germline CDR1 is SGHRS and CDR2 YFSETQ. Written as DNA, the CDR3 is TGCGCCAGCAGGCAGGAGGCCGGGGAGCTGTTTTTT. Encoded protein: CASRQEAGELFF.

The J gene is TRBJ2-7, the V gene TRBV30; 14 bases agree with TRBD2. The CDR3 is 14 residues long. V shed 2 bases and J 9 bases; nucleotides not matched to a gene: 6. Germline lookup yields CDR1 GTSNPN and CDR2 SVGIG (reference sequence). The CDR3 bases are TGTGCCTGGAGTACGGGACTAGCGGGGGCTCGGCAGTACTTC. Amino acid sequence: CAWSTGLAGARQYF.

The chain joins TRBV6-2 or TRBV6-3 to TRBJ1-1; a possible D gene is TRBD1 (6 bases). In germline, CDR1 is MNHEY, CDR2 SVGEGT. The CDR3 runs to 18 residues. V was pared by 0 bases and J by 0 bases, with 17 bases between. The CDR3 region is CASSYSQGRGLMNTEAFF. DNA of the CDR3: TGTGCCAGCAGTTACTCGCAGGGGCGGGGGCTAATGAACACTGAAGCTTTCTTT.

This clonotype was found many times. CDR3 DNA: TGTGCCAGCAGGGGAGGGGACAGCCTTTACGAGCAGTACGTC. Translated, it gives CASRGGDSLYEQYV. The chain combines TRBV11-2 with TRBJ2-7; D may match TRBD1 or TRBD2 (7 bases each). Looked up from germline, CDR1 is SGHAT and CDR2 is FQNNGV. V gave up 6 bases and J gave up 4 bases, with 16 bases separating them. This CDR3 region has 14 residues.

In this sample, this clonotype turned up a few times. This rearrangement joins TRBV4-1 to TRBJ1-6; TRBD1 aligns across 7 bases. Unmatched junction bases numbered 10, after V lost 1 base and J lost 10 bases. This CDR3 is built from 16 residues. CDR1 is MGHRA and CDR2 is YSYEKL in the germline V gene. The CDR3 DNA reads as TGCGCCAGCAGCCAAGGGAACGACAGGGCGAGCTCACCCCTCCACTTT. Amino acid sequence: CASSQGNDRASSPLHF.